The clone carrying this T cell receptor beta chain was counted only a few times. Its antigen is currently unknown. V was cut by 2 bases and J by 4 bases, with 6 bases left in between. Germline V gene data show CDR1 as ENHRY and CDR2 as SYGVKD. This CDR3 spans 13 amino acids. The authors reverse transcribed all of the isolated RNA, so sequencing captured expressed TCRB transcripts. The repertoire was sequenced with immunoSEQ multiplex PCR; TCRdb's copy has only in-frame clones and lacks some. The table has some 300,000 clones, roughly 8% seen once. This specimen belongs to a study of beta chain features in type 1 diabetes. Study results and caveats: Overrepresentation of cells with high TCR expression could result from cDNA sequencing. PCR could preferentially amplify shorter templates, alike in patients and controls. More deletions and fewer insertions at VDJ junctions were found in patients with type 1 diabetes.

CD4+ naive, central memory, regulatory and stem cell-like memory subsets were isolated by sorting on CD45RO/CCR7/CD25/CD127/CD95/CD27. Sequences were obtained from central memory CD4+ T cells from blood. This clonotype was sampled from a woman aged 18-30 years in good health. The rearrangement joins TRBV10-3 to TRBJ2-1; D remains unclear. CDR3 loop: CAISENAYNEQFF. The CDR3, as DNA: TGTGCCATCAGTGAGAATGCTTACAATGAGCAGTTCTTC.